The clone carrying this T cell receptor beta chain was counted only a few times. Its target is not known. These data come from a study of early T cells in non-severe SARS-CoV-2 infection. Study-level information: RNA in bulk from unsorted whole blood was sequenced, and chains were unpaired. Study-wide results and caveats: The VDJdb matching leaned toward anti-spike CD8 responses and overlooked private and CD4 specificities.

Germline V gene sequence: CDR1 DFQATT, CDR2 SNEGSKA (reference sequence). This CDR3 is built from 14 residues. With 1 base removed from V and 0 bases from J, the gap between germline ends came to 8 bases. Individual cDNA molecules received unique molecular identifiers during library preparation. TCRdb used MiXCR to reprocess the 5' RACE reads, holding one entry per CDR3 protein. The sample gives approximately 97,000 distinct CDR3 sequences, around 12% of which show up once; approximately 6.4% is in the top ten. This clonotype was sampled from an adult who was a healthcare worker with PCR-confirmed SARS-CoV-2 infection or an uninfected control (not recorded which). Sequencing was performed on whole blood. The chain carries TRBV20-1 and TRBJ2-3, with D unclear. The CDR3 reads CSARADTSTDTQYF. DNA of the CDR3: TGCAGTGCTAGAGCGGATACTAGCACAGATACGCAGTATTTT.